This TCR beta chain emerged from a study of coeliac disease. CDR1 is MNHNS, CDR2 SASEGT, per germline. V gave up 7 bases and J gave up 7 bases; unmatched junction bases: 8. CDR3 length equals 13 residues. Using immunoSEQ multiplex PCR, the repertoire was profiled, and TCRdb retains in-frame clones only, with some absent. The table records roughly 4,800 clones, approximately 72% of them present only once. This TCR derives from a woman aged 18-29 years with active celiac disease. This rearrangement joins TRBV6-1 to TRBJ2-7, with 9 bases matching TRBD2. The material sequenced was lamina propria lymphocytes from the gut. CDR3 region: CASKVAGELEQYF. CDR3 coding DNA: TGTGCCAGCAAAGTAGCGGGGGAACTAGAGCAGTACTTC.